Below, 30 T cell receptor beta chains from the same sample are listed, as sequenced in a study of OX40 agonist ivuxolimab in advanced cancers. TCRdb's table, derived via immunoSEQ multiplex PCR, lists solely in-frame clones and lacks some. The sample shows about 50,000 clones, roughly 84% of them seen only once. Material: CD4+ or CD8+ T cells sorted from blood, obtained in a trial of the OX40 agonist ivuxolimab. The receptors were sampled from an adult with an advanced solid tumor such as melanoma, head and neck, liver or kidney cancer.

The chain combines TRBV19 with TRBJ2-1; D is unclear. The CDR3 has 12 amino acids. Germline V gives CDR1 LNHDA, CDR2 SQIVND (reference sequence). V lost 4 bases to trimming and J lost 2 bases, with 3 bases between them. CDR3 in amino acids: CASSNAYNEQFF. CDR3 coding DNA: TGTGCCAGTAGTAATGCCTACAATGAGCAGTTCTTC.

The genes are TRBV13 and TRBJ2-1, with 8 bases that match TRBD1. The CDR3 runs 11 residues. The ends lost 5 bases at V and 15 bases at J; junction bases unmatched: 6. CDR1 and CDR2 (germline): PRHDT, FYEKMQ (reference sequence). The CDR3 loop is CASSNRQGLFF. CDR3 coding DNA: TGTGCCAGCAGCAACCGACAGGGGCTGTTCTTC.

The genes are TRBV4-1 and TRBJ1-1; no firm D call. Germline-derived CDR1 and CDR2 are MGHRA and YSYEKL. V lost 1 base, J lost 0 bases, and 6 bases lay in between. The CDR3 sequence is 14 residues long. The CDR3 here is CASSQAGLNTEAFF. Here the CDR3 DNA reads TGCGCCAGCAGCCAAGCGGGCCTGAACACTGAAGCTTTCTTT.

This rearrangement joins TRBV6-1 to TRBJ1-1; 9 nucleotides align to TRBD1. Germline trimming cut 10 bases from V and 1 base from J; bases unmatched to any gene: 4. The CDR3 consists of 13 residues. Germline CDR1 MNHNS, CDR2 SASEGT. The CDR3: CANWDRANTEAFF. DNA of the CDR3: TGTGCCAACTGGGACAGGGCGAACACTGAAGCTTTCTTT.

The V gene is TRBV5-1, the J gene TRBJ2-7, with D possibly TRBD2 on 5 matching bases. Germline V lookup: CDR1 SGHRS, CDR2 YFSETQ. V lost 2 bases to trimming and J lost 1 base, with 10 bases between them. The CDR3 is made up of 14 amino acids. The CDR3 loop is CASSFGLLSYEQYF. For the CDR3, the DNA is TGCGCCAGCAGCTTCGGACTCCTTTCCTACGAGCAGTACTTC. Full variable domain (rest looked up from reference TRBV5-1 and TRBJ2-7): KAGVTQTPRYLIKTRGQQVTLSCSPISGHRSVSWYQQTPGQGLQFLFEYFSETQRNKGNFPGRFSGRQFSNSRSEMNVSTLELGDSALYLCASSFGLLSYEQYFGPGTRLTVT.

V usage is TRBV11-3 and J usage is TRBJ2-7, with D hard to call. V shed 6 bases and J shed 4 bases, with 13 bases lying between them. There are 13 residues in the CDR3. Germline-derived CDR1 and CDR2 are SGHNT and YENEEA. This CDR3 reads CASSKFPHYEQYF. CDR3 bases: TGTGCCAGCAGTAAATTCCCCCATTACGAGCAGTACTTC.

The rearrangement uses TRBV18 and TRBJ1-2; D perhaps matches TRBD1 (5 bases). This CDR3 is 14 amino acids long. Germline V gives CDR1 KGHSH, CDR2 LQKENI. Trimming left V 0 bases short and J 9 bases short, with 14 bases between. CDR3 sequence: CASSPPSGASSYTF. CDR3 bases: TGTGCCAGCTCACCACCGTCCGGGGCGAGTAGCTACACCTTC.

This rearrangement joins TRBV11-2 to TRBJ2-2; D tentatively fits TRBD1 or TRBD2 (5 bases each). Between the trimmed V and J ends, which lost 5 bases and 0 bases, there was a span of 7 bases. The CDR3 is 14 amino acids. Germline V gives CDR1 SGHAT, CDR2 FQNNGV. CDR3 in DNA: TGTGCCAGCAGCGGGGGTGCGAACACCGGGGAGCTGTTTTTT. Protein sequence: CASSGGANTGELFF.

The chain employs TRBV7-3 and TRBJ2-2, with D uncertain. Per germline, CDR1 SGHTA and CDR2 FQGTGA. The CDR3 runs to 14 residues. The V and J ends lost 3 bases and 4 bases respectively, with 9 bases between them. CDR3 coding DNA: TGTGCCAGCAGCTTTCAAGGGATCACCGGGGAGCTGTTTTTT. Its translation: CASSFQGITGELFF.

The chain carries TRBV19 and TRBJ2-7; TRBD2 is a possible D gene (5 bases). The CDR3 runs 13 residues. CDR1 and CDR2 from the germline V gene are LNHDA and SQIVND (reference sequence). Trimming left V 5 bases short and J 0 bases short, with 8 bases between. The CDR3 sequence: CASSFGSSYEQYF. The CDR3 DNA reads TGTGCCAGTAGTTTTGGGAGCTCCTACGAGCAGTACTTC.

As DNA, the CDR3 is TGCGCCAGCAGCTCAGGAGGAAATTTGGGCGAGCAGTACTTC. Its protein is CASSSGGNLGEQYF. The J gene is TRBJ2-7, the V gene TRBV5-1; TRBD2 might be the D (5 bases). CDR3 length: 14 residues. V was trimmed by 3 bases and J by 6 bases, leaving 16 bases between them. From germline, CDR1 is SGHRS and CDR2 YFSETQ.

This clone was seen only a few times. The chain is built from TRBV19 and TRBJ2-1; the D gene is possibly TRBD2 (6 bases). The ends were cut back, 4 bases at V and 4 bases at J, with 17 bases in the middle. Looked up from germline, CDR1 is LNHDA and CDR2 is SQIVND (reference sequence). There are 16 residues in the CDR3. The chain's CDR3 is CASSTERRRGYNEQFF. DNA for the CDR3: TGTGCCAGTAGTACGGAGCGGCGGAGGGGTTACAATGAGCAGTTCTTC.

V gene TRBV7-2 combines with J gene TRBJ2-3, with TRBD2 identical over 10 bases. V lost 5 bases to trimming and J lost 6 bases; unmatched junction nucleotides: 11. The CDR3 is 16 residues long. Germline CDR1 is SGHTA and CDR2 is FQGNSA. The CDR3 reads CASSPPSSGGADTQYF. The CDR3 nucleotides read TGTGCCAGCAGCCCCCCCTCGAGCGGGGGGGCGGATACGCAGTATTTT.

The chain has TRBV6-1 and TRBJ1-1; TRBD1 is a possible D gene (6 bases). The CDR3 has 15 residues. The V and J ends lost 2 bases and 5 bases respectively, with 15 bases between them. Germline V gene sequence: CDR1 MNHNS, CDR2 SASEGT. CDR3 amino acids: CASSEFARGRTEAFF. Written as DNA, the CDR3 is TGTGCCAGCAGTGAATTTGCACGGGGGCGAACTGAAGCTTTCTTT.

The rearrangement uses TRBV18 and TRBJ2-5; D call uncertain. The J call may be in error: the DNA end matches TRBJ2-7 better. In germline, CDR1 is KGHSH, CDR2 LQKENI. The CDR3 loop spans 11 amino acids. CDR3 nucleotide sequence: TGTGCCAGCTCACCAACCGACGAGCAGTACTTC. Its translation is CASSPTDEQYF.

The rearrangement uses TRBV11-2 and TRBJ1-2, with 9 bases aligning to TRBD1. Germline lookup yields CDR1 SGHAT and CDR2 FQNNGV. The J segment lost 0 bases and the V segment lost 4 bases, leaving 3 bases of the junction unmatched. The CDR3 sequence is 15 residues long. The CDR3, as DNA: TGTGCCAGCAGCTCCCGGACAGGGGCTAACTATGGCTACACCTTC. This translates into CASSSRTGANYGYTF. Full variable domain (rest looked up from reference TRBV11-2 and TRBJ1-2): EAGVAQSPRYKIIEKRQSVAFWCNPISGHATLYWYQQILGQGPKLLIQFQNNGVVDDSQLPKDRFSAERLKGVDSTLKIQPAKLEDSAVYLCASSSRTGANYGYTFGSGTRLTVV.

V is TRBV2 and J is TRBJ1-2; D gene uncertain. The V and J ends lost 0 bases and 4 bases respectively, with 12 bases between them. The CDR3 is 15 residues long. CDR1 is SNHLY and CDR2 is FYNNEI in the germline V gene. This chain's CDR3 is CASSEALGRFYGYTF. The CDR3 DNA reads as TGTGCCAGCAGTGAAGCGCTTGGCAGATTCTATGGCTACACCTTC.

CDR3 loop: CASSVWSIDSYEQYF. The CDR3 DNA follows: TGTGCCAGCAGTGTATGGTCTATCGACTCCTACGAGCAGTACTTC. The chain joins TRBV6-1 to TRBJ2-7, with D unclear. V lost 4 bases, J lost 0 bases, and 13 bases lay in between. This CDR3 contains 15 residues. Per germline, CDR1 MNHNS and CDR2 SASEGT.

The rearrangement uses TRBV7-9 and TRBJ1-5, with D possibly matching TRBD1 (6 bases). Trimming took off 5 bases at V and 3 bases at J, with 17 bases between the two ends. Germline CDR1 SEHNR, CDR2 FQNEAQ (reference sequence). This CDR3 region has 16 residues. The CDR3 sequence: CASSQQGGAVNQPQHF. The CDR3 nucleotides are TGTGCCAGCAGCCAACAAGGGGGGGCGGTCAATCAGCCCCAGCATTTT.

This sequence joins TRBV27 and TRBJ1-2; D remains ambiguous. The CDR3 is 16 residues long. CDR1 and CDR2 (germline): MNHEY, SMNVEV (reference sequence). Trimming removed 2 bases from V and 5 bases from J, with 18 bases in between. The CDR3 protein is CASSLQPDPKTYGYTF. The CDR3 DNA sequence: TGTGCCAGCAGTTTACAACCCGATCCGAAAACTTATGGCTACACCTTC.

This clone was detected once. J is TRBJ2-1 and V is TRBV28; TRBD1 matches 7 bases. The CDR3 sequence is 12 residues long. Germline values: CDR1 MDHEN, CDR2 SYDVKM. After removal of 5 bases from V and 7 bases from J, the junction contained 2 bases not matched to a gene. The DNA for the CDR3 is TGTGCCAGCAGTCACAGGGGTAATGAGCAGTTCTTC. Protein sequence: CASSHRGNEQFF.

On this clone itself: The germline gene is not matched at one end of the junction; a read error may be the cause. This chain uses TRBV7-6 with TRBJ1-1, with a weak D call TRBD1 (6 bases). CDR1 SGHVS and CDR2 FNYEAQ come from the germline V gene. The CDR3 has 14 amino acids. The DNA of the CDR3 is TGTGCCAGCAGCTCTACAGGGATGAACGCTGAAGCTTTCTTT. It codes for CASSSTGMNAEAFF.

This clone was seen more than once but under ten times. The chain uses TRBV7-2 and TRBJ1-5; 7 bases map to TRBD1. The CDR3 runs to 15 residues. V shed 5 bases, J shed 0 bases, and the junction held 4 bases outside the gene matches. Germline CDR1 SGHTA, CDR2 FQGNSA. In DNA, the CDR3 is TGTGCCAGCAGCCCCCAGGGGGTTAGCAATCAGCCCCAGCATTTT. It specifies CASSPQGVSNQPQHF.

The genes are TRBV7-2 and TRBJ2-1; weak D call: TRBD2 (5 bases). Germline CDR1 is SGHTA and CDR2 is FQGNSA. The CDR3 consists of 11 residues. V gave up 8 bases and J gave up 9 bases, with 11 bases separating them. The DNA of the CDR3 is TGTGCCAGCCGGTCCGGAGGTGAGCAGTTCTTC. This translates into CASRSGGEQFF.

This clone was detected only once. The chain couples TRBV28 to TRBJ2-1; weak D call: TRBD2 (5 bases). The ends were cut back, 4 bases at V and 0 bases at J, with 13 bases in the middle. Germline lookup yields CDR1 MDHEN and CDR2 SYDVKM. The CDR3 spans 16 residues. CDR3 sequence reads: CASSSEDASSYNEQFF. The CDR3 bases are TGTGCCAGCAGTTCGGAGGACGCAAGCTCCTACAATGAGCAGTTCTTC.

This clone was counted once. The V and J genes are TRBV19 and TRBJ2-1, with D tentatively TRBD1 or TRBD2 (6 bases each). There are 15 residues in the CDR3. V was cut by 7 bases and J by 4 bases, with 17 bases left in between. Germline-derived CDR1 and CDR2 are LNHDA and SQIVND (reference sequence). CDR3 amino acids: CASNLGGLEYNEQFF. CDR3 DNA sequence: TGTGCCAGTAACCTAGGGGGACTGGAGTACAATGAGCAGTTCTTC.

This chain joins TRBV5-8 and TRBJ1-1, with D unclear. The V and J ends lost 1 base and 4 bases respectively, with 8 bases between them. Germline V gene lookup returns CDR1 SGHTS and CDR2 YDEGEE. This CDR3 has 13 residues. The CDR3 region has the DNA TGTGCCAGCAGCTTGTTTGGGAGCACTGAAGCTTTCTTT. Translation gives CASSLFGSTEAFF.

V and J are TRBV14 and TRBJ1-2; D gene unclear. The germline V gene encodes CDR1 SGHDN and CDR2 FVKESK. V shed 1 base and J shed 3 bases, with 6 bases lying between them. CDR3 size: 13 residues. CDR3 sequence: CASSQGTDYGYTF. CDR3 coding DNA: TGTGCCAGCAGCCAAGGCACAGACTATGGCTACACCTTC.

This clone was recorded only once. The CDR3 DNA sequence: TGTGCCAGTAGTATAGGACTAGCGGGAACCTACGAGCAGTACTTC. This codes for CASSIGLAGTYEQYF. V and J are TRBV19 and TRBJ2-7; 11 bases line up with TRBD2. Trimming removed 1 base from V and 2 bases from J; junction bases left unmatched: 1. The CDR3 is 15 residues long. Germline V gene data show CDR1 as LNHDA and CDR2 as SQIVND (reference sequence).

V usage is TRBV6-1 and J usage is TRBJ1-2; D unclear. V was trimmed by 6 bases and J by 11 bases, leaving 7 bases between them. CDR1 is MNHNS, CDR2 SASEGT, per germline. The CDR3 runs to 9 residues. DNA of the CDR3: TGTGCCAGCAGCCTGAATTACACCTTC. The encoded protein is CASSLNYTF.